These T cell receptor beta chains were read from a single sample in a study of T-cell reconstitution after alpha-beta-depleted transplantation in children. In TCRdb, the PCR reads were re-called with MiXCR into one record per CDR3 protein. Altogether about 200,000 distinct CDR3 sequences are present, roughly 6% being singletons, with the ten largest covering roughly 4.7%. The material was PBMCs, obtained before TCRalphabeta/CD19-depleted stem cell transplant. These receptors were obtained from a girl less than two years old with combined immunodeficiency, due to receive a stem cell transplant. The CDR3 runs from the conserved cysteine through the conserved F or W. The D gene is left open where the match is weak. Clone sizes are given selectively: once, few, many, or a class where the clone is expanded.

j_call: TRBJ2-3; d_call: .; clone_size: many; v_call: TRBV5-1; cdr3_aa: CASYNTQYF; cdr3_nt: TGCGCCAGCTATAATACGCAGTATTTT
j_call: TRBJ2-3; d_call: .; clone_size: many; v_call: TRBV4-3; cdr3_aa: CASSQDKGWTDTQYF; cdr3_nt: TGCGCCAGCAGCCAAGATAAGGGGTGGACAGATACGCAGTATTTT
j_call: TRBJ2-7; d_call: .; clone_size: many; v_call: TRBV11-2; cdr3_aa: CASSSYIPRAGVEQYF; cdr3_nt: TGTGCCAGCAGCTCCTATATCCCTAGGGCCGGGGTCGAGCAGTACTTC
j_call: TRBJ2-1; d_call: TRBD2; clone_size: many; v_call: TRBV29-1; cdr3_aa: CSVEATAGNEQFF; cdr3_nt: TGCAGCGTTGAAGCAACAGCGGGAAATGAGCAGTTCTTC
j_call: TRBJ2-5; d_call: TRBD2; clone_size: many; v_call: TRBV5-1; cdr3_aa: CASSPGLATETQYF; cdr3_nt: TGCGCCAGCAGCCCCGGACTAGCCACAGAGACCCAGTACTTC
j_call: TRBJ2-2; d_call: TRBD1; clone_size: many; v_call: TRBV4-3; cdr3_aa: CASSPGTGEAGELFF; cdr3_nt: TGCGCCAGCAGCCCTGGGACAGGGGAGGCCGGGGAGCTGTTTTTT
j_call: TRBJ2-7; d_call: TRBD2; clone_size: few; v_call: TRBV18; cdr3_aa: CASSRAGTSGRVEQYF; cdr3_nt: TGTGCCAGCTCACGCGCGGGGACTAGCGGGAGGGTCGAGCAGTACTTC
j_call: TRBJ2-7; d_call: .; clone_size: .; v_call: TRBV14; cdr3_aa: CASSRLGDYEQYF; cdr3_nt: TGTGCCAGCAGTCGACTAGGAGACTACGAGCAGTACTTC
j_call: TRBJ2-1; d_call: .; clone_size: many; v_call: TRBV20-1; cdr3_aa: CSAVARLLSYNEQFF; cdr3_nt: TGCAGTGCCGTTGCCCGACTCCTCTCCTACAATGAGCAGTTCTTC
j_call: TRBJ2-3; d_call: .; clone_size: many; v_call: TRBV10-3; cdr3_aa: CAISETGQLGAQYF; cdr3_nt: TGTGCCATCAGTGAGACAGGGCAACTGGGGGCGCAGTATTTT
j_call: TRBJ2-3; d_call: TRBD2; clone_size: many; v_call: TRBV20-1; cdr3_aa: CSALGTTSTDTQYF; cdr3_nt: TGCAGTGCCCTCGGGACTACTAGCACAGATACGCAGTATTTT
j_call: TRBJ2-1; d_call: .; clone_size: many; v_call: TRBV20-1; cdr3_aa: CSAREANEQFF; cdr3_nt: TGCAGTGCTAGGGAAGCCAATGAGCAGTTCTTC
j_call: TRBJ2-7; d_call: TRBD1; clone_size: many; v_call: TRBV7-9; cdr3_aa: CASSPSWTGRDEQYF; cdr3_nt: TGTGCCAGCAGCCCTTCCTGGACAGGGCGGGACGAGCAGTACTTC
j_call: TRBJ1-1; d_call: .; clone_size: many; v_call: TRBV7-2; cdr3_aa: CASSLVGDTEAFF; cdr3_nt: TGTGCCAGCAGCTTAGTTGGTGACACTGAAGCTTTCTTT
j_call: TRBJ2-5; d_call: .; clone_size: many; v_call: TRBV7-2; cdr3_aa: CASSLDFWQETQYF; cdr3_nt: TGTGCCAGCAGCTTAGATTTCTGGCAAGAGACCCAGTACTTC
j_call: TRBJ2-7; d_call: TRBD2; clone_size: many; v_call: TRBV28; cdr3_aa: CASSFLAGGSYEQYF; cdr3_nt: TGTGCCAGCAGTTTCCTAGCGGGAGGATCCTACGAGCAGTACTTC
j_call: TRBJ2-1; d_call: TRBD1; clone_size: many; v_call: TRBV10-3; cdr3_aa: CAISATGGGYNEQFF; cdr3_nt: TGTGCCATCAGTGCCACAGGGGGCGGTTACAATGAGCAGTTCTTC
j_call: TRBJ2-1; d_call: .; clone_size: many; v_call: TRBV24-1; cdr3_aa: CATSDFSGGNEQFF; cdr3_nt: TGTGCCACCAGTGATTTTTCGGGTGGCAATGAGCAGTTCTTC
j_call: TRBJ2-1; d_call: .; clone_size: many; v_call: TRBV12-3/TRBV12-4; cdr3_aa: CASSLAPVSSYNEQFF; cdr3_nt: TGTGCCAGCAGTTTAGCGCCGGTGAGCTCCTACAATGAGCAGTTCTTC
j_call: TRBJ1-5; d_call: .; clone_size: many; v_call: TRBV15; cdr3_aa: CATSRMDASPQHF; cdr3_nt: TGTGCCACCAGCAGGATGGACGCCTCGCCCCAGCATTTT